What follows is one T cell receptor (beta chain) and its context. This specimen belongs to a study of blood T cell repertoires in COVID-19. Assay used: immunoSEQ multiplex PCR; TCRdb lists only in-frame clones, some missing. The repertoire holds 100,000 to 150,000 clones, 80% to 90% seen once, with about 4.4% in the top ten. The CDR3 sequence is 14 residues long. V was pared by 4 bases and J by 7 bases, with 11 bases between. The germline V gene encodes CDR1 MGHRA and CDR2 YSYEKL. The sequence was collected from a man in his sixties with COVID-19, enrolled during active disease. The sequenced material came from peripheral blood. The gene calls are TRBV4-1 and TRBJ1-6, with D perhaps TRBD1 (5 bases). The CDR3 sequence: CASSRGTDNSPLHF. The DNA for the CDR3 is TGCGCCAGCAGCCGCGGGACTGACAATTCACCCCTCCACTTT.